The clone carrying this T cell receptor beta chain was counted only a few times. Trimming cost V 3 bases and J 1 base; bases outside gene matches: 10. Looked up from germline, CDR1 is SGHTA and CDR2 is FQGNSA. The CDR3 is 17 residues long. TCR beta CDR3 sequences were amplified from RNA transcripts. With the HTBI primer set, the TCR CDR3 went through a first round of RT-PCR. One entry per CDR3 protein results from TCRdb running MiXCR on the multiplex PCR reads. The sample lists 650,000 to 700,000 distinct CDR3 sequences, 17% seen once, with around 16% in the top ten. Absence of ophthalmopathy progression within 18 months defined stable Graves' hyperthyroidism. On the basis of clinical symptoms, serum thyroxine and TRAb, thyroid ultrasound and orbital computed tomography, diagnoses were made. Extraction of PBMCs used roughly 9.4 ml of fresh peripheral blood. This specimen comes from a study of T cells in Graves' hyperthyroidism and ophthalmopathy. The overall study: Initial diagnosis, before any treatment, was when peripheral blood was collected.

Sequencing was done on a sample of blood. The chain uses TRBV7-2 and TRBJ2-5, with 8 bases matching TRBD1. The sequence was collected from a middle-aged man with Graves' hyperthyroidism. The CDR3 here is CASSLELDRVSQETQYF. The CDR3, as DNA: TGTGCCAGCAGCTTGGAACTGGACAGGGTCTCCCAAGAGACCCAGTACTTC. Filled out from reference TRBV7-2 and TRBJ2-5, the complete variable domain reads GAGVSQSPSNKVTEKGKDVELRCDPISGHTALYWYRQSLGQGLEFLIYFQGNSAPDKSGLPSDRFSAERTGGSVSTLTIQRTQQEDSAVYLCASSLELDRVSQETQYFGPGTRLLVL.